The sequence of this T cell receptor (beta chain) was determined in a study of glioma-infiltrating T cells after dendritic cell vaccination. Study-level findings and limits: Higher pretreatment TIL content predicted longer progression-free time and survival.

As for time point: after dendritic cell vaccination, including at tumor progression/relapse. Isocitrate dehydrogenase mutation was absent in all glioblastoma patients. With V trimmed by 5 bases and J by 2 bases, 10 bases remained unmatched. The CDR3 covers 19 residues. The V gene's germline CDR1 is SGHTA and CDR2 FQGNSA. As to this clone: No antigen is known for it.

Produced via immunoSEQ multiplex PCR; TCRdb's table is partial and in-frame only. The table records tens of thousands of clones, 85% of them present only once. The chain combines TRBV7-2 with TRBJ2-2, with 14 bases fitting TRBD2. The sequence derives from a human donor with glioblastoma. This material consisted of blood, taken after dendritic cell vaccination. The CDR3 region is CASSATGTSGSPNTGELFF. The CDR3 region has the DNA TGTGCCAGCAGCGCTACCGGGACTAGCGGGAGTCCCAACACCGGGGAGCTGTTTTTT.